This record concerns one TCR beta chain sequence. This clonotype has a count of ten or more. Its antigen is still unknown. No much larger clone is present one base from it, and per-base qualities are unavailable. The data were obtained in a study of tumor-infiltrating lymphocytes in primary liver carcinoma (dated by TCRdb to the late 2010s). At the level of the whole study: Between late 2015 and March 2016, 4 or 5 patients in China with histopathologically diagnosed primary liver carcinoma had surgical resection. Of the five patients, three men and two women aged 30 to 69 years, four had hepatocellular carcinoma and one had combined HCC and intrahepatic cholangiocarcinoma. Tumors of the five patients were stage T1-T3 N0M0 with maximum diameters of roughly 4.2 to 11 cm. Each sample produced about 3.5 to 8 million productive TCRbeta reads, and read depth showed no significant difference between tissue types. TCRbeta repertoire sequencing, expression microarrays and whole-exome sequencing were combined in the study across five regions of each liver tumor, with adjacent normal tissue and blood also included. TCRbeta repertoire sequencing covered 35 specimens from 5 patients: 25 tumor regions, 5 adjacent noncancerous liver tissues and 5 peripheral blood samples. High reproducibility was observed for the technical replicate repertoires, with mean shared-clone rates approximately 0.9 and correlation coefficients above 0.98. General findings and caveats noted by the study authors: Only a few patients were included in the study, and the authors note that the findings should be validated in a larger study. Since the samples were bulk and unsorted, there was no way to compare CD4+ and CD8+ T cell repertoires. Because sequencing covered only the TCR beta chain and unpaired alpha chains were not captured, true repertoire diversity is likely underestimated. The top 250 clones made up a significantly larger repertoire fraction in tumors than in blood (p = 0.039). Consistent with antigen-driven expansion, pairs of tumor regions showed higher repertoire overlap (mean about 36%) than either tumor-adjacent pairs (around 17%) or tumor-blood pairs (roughly 15%).

TRIzol reagent was used to extract blood RNA from unsorted whole blood, while the DNeasy Blood & Tissue kit provided the germline DNA. Chronic HBV infection was present in the patients, and the patients were treatment-naive at sampling. Before surgery, four milliliters of peripheral blood were collected into K2EDTA tubes. The CDR3 contains 14 residues, cysteine and phenylalanine counted. Solely the CDR3 DNA is kept, with 42 bases framed from the first base. The junction shows trimming of 5 bases on V and 2 bases on J, and the gene matches do not reach 6 bases of it. TCRbeta-specific cDNA was reverse-transcribed from 500 to 550 ng total RNA using a constant-region primer and ProtoScript II reverse transcriptase. Construction of the TCRbeta libraries relied on three nested rounds of multiplex PCR, following a slightly modified ARM-PCR procedure. Each of the first two PCR rounds ran for nine to ten cycles and used multiplex TRBV1-TRBV30 forward primers together with a Cbeta reverse primer. Sample barcodes and Illumina adapters were added in a final 25-cycle PCR using Deep VentR polymerase. Before sequencing, amplicons of 200-500 bp were purified from gel using a QIAquick gel extraction kit. TCRbeta amplicons were sequenced on an Illumina HiSeq 2500 with 250-bp paired-end reads. Regarding the original processing steps: Reads were quality-trimmed with Trimmomatic v0.33, and paired reads were merged with FLASH v1.2.11 to recover full CDR3 sequences. V, D and J germline segments were assigned to the rearranged TCRbeta sequences by MiGEC v1.2.1b. Clonotype statistics and Shannon-Wiener diversity indices were computed with VDJtools v1.0.0. To cut down on sampling bias, every analysis after diversity analysis relied on just the 250 most abundant clonotypes from each sample. The raw public reads went through TCRdb reprocessing: fastp at Q25, MiXCR clone calling, in-frame beta chains kept. Identical CDR3 proteins give one entry, which carries the most common genes and DNA. Here the V and J calls rest on TCRdb's processing, not on the authors' analysis. This sample gives around 330,000 distinct CDR3 sequences in total; approximately 54% of them show up just once. The ten top clones hold approximately 15% of the sample.

The V and J genes are TRBV12-3 or TRBV12-4 and TRBJ2-7; the junction holds 7 bases that match TRBD1. Source material: peripheral blood. The receptor's source is a woman aged 25 to 39 with primary liver carcinoma and hepatitis B virus infection. The CDR3 sequence is CASSRTGTAYEQYF. The sequenced DNA is TGTGCCAGCAGTCGGACCGGGACAGCCTACGAGCAGTACTTC.